The 28 T cell receptor beta chains below come from one sample, sequenced in a study of neurological immune-mediated disorders (dated by TCRdb to about 2019). Library preparation used 5' RACE. Sequencing instrument: Illumina HiSeq 2500. TCRdb reprocessing: public reads trimmed at Q25 with fastp, clones called with MiXCR, in-frame beta chains kept. Each entry merges the rows of one CDR3 protein and shows their most common DNA and genes. This sample holds more than 75,000 distinct CDR3 sequences; less than 5.5% were observed only once. The top ten hold around 2.2% of the sample. The specimen sequenced was PBMCs. The receptors originated from a woman aged 30 to 39 with multiple sclerosis.

This clonotype was seen at least ten times. The chain links TRBV5-1 to TRBJ2-7; TRBD1 matches at 9 bases. The V and J ends lost 0 bases and 4 bases, in that order; junction bases with no gene match: 2. This CDR3 region has 14 residues. Germline V lookup: CDR1 SGHRS, CDR2 YFSETQ. The CDR3: CASSLGTGAYEQYV. CDR3 nucleotides: TGCGCCAGCAGCTTGGGGACAGGGGCATACGAGCAGTACGTC.

This clonotype was counted ten times or more. This rearrangement joins TRBV5-1 to TRBJ2-3, with D tentatively TRBD1 or TRBD2 (5 bases each). Per germline, CDR1 SGHRS and CDR2 YFSETQ. V lost 1 base to trimming and J lost 4 bases, with 10 bases between them. The CDR3 runs 14 residues. The CDR3 DNA reads TGCGCCAGCAGCTTGCGGCAGGGACCAGATACGCAGTATTTT. Protein product: CASSLRQGPDTQYF.

This clonotype has ten or more counts. The chain has TRBV24-1 and TRBJ1-2, with D tentatively TRBD1 (5 bases). The CDR3 covers 16 residues. Germline values: CDR1 KGHDR, CDR2 SFDVKD. The ends were cut back, 4 bases at V and 4 bases at J, with 18 bases in the middle. The CDR3 DNA follows: TGTGCCACCAGTGAGGGAAGGGACGGATTTTCCTATGGCTACACCTTC. Protein: CATSEGRDGFSYGYTF.

This clonotype came up many times. The V and J genes are TRBV20-1 and TRBJ2-7, with 7 bases fitting TRBD1. CDR3 size: 11 residues. The trim removed 4 bases at V and 5 bases at J, leaving 2 bases unmatched. CDR1 is DFQATT, CDR2 SNEGSKA, per germline (reference sequence). CDR3 sequence reads: CSAKQGNEQYV. As DNA, the CDR3 is TGCAGTGCTAAACAGGGGAACGAGCAGTACGTC.

V is TRBV5-1 and J is TRBJ2-1; D unresolved. The CDR3 spans 14 residues. Trimming removed 0 bases at V and 9 bases at J, with 13 bases between. The germline V gene has CDR1 SGHRS and CDR2 YFSETQ. The CDR3 protein is CASSLALSPSEQFF. DNA for the CDR3: TGCGCCAGCAGCTTGGCCTTGAGTCCGAGTGAGCAGTTCTTC.

This chain uses TRBV28 with TRBJ1-2; D is perhaps TRBD1 (5 bases). CDR1 MDHEN and CDR2 SYDVKM come from the germline V gene. The V and J ends lost 6 bases and 4 bases respectively, with 18 bases between them. CDR3 length: 15 amino acids. CDR3 sequence: CASSSGTAGGYGYTF. Written as DNA, the CDR3 is TGTGCCAGCAGCTCCGGGACCGCCGGAGGCTATGGCTACACCTTC.

This clonotype was found many times. This chain uses TRBV5-6 with TRBJ1-1; the D is unclear. V lost 0 bases, J lost 6 bases, and 9 bases lay in between. CDR3 length: 13 residues. Germline V gene data show CDR1 as SGHDT and CDR2 as YYEEEE. In DNA, the CDR3 is TGTGCCAGCAGCTTGGCGGCCCGGCCTGAAGCTTTCTTT. Its translation: CASSLAARPEAFF.

The chain combines TRBV20-1 with TRBJ1-4; weak D call: TRBD1 (6 bases). Germline V gene lookup returns CDR1 DFQATT and CDR2 SNEGSKA (reference sequence). Trimming pared 3 bases from V and 2 bases from J, leaving 13 bases between. The CDR3 is 15 amino acids. This chain's CDR3 is CSASPDRITNEKLFF. The CDR3 DNA reads as TGCAGTGCTAGCCCCGACAGGATCACTAATGAAAAACTGTTTTTT.

This clonotype showed up many times. The V gene is TRBV20-1, the J gene TRBJ1-4; D unclear. Trimming removed 4 bases at V and 5 bases at J, with 5 bases between. The germline gives CDR1 DFQATT, CDR2 SNEGSKA (reference sequence). The CDR3 contains 11 residues. The CDR3, as DNA: TGCAGTGCTACTGGAAATGAAAAACTGTTTTTT. Amino acid sequence: CSATGNEKLFF.

This clonotype came up many times. The chain has TRBV1 and TRBJ2-5. TRBV1 is a pseudogene locus. The CDR3 length is 11 residues. CDR3 amino acids: CTSSHKETQYF. The DNA of the CDR3 is TGCACCAGCAGCCACAAAGAGACCCAGTACTTC.

V usage is TRBV12-3 or TRBV12-4 and J usage is TRBJ1-4; no clear D gene. The length of the CDR3 is 14 residues. The V and J ends lost 3 bases and 0 bases respectively, with 5 bases between them. DNA of the CDR3: TGTGCCAGCAGTTTCAGTGCAACTAATGAAAAACTGTTTTTT. This codes for CASSFSATNEKLFF.

This clonotype has a count of ten or more. The genes are TRBV7-9 and TRBJ1-2; 9 nucleotides match TRBD1. The length of the CDR3 is 18 residues. The germline V gene encodes CDR1 SEHNR and CDR2 FQNEAQ (reference sequence). Germline trimming cut 0 bases from V and 2 bases from J; bases unmatched to any gene: 10. The CDR3 sequence is CASSLALQGAGLNYGYTF. CDR3 nucleotide sequence: TGTGCCAGCAGCTTAGCCTTACAGGGGGCAGGACTCAACTATGGCTACACCTTC.

By proportion, this clonotype is medium-sized (0.01 to 0.1%). The chain uses TRBV14 and TRBJ2-5; the D gene is possibly TRBD2 (6 bases). The CDR3 runs to 15 residues. The V gene's germline CDR1 is SGHDN and CDR2 FVKESK. V was clipped by 1 base and J by 4 bases, with 13 bases between them. CDR3 in DNA: TGTGCCAGCAGCCAAGGCGGACTATTGGGAGAGACCCAGTACTTC. Translating it yields CASSQGGLLGETQYF.

As to this clonotype: With a much larger clone just one base away, this may be a read error. As the CDR3 is not closed by the conserved phenylalanine or tryptophan, this likely results from a read error. Written as DNA, the CDR3 is TGTGCCAGCAGCCAGGGCGGGGGCAACTCCTACGAGCAGTACTTA. Its translation: CASSQGGGNSYEQYL. The genes are TRBV3-1 and TRBJ2-7; D perhaps matches TRBD2 (7 bases). The CDR3 totals 15 residues. CDR1 and CDR2 (germline): LGHDT, YNNKEL (reference sequence). V dropped 3 bases and J dropped 0 bases, with 12 bases sitting between them.

The chain recombines TRBV11-2 with TRBJ2-1; 7 positions agree with TRBD1. There are 17 residues in the CDR3. V trimming: 4 bases; J trimming: 0 bases; junction bases outside the gene matches: 9. Germline V gene data show CDR1 as SGHAT and CDR2 as FQNNGV. CDR3 in DNA: TGTGCCAGCAGCTCACGACAGGGCTACAGCTCCTACAATGAGCAGTTCTTC. Protein: CASSSRQGYSSYNEQFF. The variable domain in full, with the rest retrieved from reference TRBV11-2 and TRBJ2-1, is EAGVAQSPRYKIIEKRQSVAFWCNPISGHATLYWYQQILGQGPKLLIQFQNNGVVDDSQLPKDRFSAERLKGVDSTLKIQPAKLEDSAVYLCASSSRQGYSSYNEQFFGPGTRLTVL.

This clonotype was recorded many times. The rearrangement joins TRBV7-9 to TRBJ1-2, with TRBD1 matching over 10 bases. This CDR3 is built from 13 residues. CDR1 and CDR2 (germline): SEHNR, FQNEAQ (reference sequence). The junction had 1 base not matched to a gene; V was cut back by 5 bases and J by 4 bases. The CDR3 protein is CASSRDRGYGYTF. CDR3 in DNA: TGTGCCAGCAGCCGGGACAGGGGCTATGGCTACACCTTC.

This clonotype was seen many times. The chain joins TRBV20-1 to TRBJ2-5; 7 bases match TRBD1. The trim removed 5 bases at V and 5 bases at J, leaving 8 bases unmatched. The germline V gene has CDR1 DFQATT and CDR2 SNEGSKA (reference sequence). The CDR3 is 13 amino acids. CDR3 loop: CSAWGTDQETQYF. The CDR3, as DNA: TGCAGTGCTTGGGGGACAGATCAGGAGACCCAGTACTTC.

In its sample, this clonotype was seen many times. The chain carries TRBV29-1 and TRBJ2-7; a possible D gene is TRBD1 (5 bases). In germline, CDR1 is SQVTM, CDR2 ANQGSEA. The V and J ends lost 5 bases and 0 bases respectively, with 11 bases between them. This CDR3 is built from 13 residues. This CDR3 is CSVKQVLSYEQYF. The CDR3 DNA sequence: TGCAGCGTTAAACAGGTACTCTCCTACGAGCAGTACTTC.

This clonotype was seen ten or more times. This chain joins TRBV7-8 and TRBJ2-5; no definite D call. Germline CDR1 SGHVS, CDR2 FQNEAQ. Trimming took off 3 bases at V and 0 bases at J, with 8 bases between the two ends. The CDR3 loop spans 14 amino acids. CDR3: CASSLMGNQETQYF. The CDR3 region has the DNA TGTGCCAGCAGCTTGATGGGAAACCAAGAGACCCAGTACTTC.

This clonotype was recorded at least ten times. This chain uses TRBV5-1 with TRBJ2-1; 10 nucleotides agree with TRBD2. The V gene's germline CDR1 is SGHRS and CDR2 YFSETQ. This CDR3 has 14 amino acids. V dropped 4 bases and J dropped 6; count of bases not matched to a gene: 4. CDR3 DNA sequence: TGCGCCAGCAGCGACCCTAGCGGGGGCAATGAGCAGTTCTTC. Its translation is CASSDPSGGNEQFF.

This clonotype was recorded at least ten times. The chain combines TRBV3-1 with TRBJ2-2, with a possible D match to TRBD2 (6 bases). Germline CDR1 is LGHDT and CDR2 is YNNKEL (reference sequence). V shed 3 bases and J shed 6 bases, with 8 bases lying between them. The CDR3 has 13 residues. The CDR3 DNA reads TGTGCCAGCAGCCAGGGGGGATCCGGGGAGCTGTTTTTT. Encoded protein: CASSQGGSGELFF.

This clonotype was seen more than once but under ten times. The gene calls are TRBV27 and TRBJ1-1, with 7 positions matching TRBD1. Unmatched junction bases numbered 9, after V lost 0 bases and J lost 5 bases. Germline CDR1 is MNHEY and CDR2 is SMNVEV (reference sequence). This CDR3 is built from 16 residues. CDR3 loop: CASSLSRGGAVTEAFF. The CDR3 bases are TGTGCCAGCAGTTTATCCAGAGGGGGCGCAGTGACTGAAGCTTTCTTT.

Ten or more counts support this clonotype. This sequence joins TRBV29-1 and TRBJ2-1; D could derive from TRBD1 or TRBD2 (5 bases each). Germline CDR1 is SQVTM and CDR2 is ANQGSEA. This CDR3 spans 14 amino acids. The V gene lost 5 bases and the J gene lost 5 bases, with 16 bases spanning the gap. CDR3: CSVSGTRAHNEQFF. In DNA form, the CDR3 reads TGCAGCGTTTCCGGGACCAGGGCCCACAATGAGCAGTTCTTC.

In its sample, this clonotype was seen many times. In DNA, the CDR3 is TGTGCCATCGCCGGACAGGGGAGAAGGGACTTAGGGGGCTACACCTTC. Protein product: CAIAGQGRRDLGGYTF. The chain has TRBV10-3 and TRBJ1-2; 9 nucleotides match TRBD1. Germline values: CDR1 ENHRY, CDR2 SYGVKD. This CDR3 spans 16 amino acids. V shed 8 bases and J 8 bases; nucleotides not matched to a gene: 18.

The table lists this clonotype with many counts. The chain carries TRBV20-1 and TRBJ2-3, with D tentatively TRBD1 (6 bases). The V gene lost 3 bases and the J gene lost 5 bases, with 12 bases spanning the gap. From germline, CDR1 is DFQATT and CDR2 SNEGSKA (reference sequence). This CDR3 has 13 residues. CDR3 coding DNA: TGCAGTGCTAGTGGGGGCCAGGGAGATACGCAGTATTTT. Translated: CSASGGQGDTQYF.

This clonotype was picked up many times. The chain links TRBV3-1 to TRBJ2-7; 10 positions agree with TRBD2. With 4 bases clipped from V and 5 bases from J, the junction kept 8 bases outside the gene matches. The CDR3 spans 15 residues. Germline V gene data show CDR1 as LGHDT and CDR2 as YNNKEL (reference sequence). The CDR3 region has the DNA TGTGCCAGCAGCCGCCGACTGGGGACTAGCGACGAGCAGTACTTC. It codes for CASSRRLGTSDEQYF.

This clonotype was counted only a few times. V and J are TRBV2 and TRBJ1-1; D is perhaps TRBD1 (6 bases). V lost 4 bases, J lost 0 bases, and 9 bases lay in between. The CDR3 extends over 14 amino acids. Looked up from germline, CDR1 is SNHLY and CDR2 is FYNNEI. This CDR3 reads CASSAQGMNTEAFF. Written as DNA, the CDR3 is TGTGCCAGCAGTGCACAGGGTATGAACACTGAAGCTTTCTTT.

This clonotype was picked up many times. V usage is TRBV10-1 and J usage is TRBJ2-7, with D perhaps TRBD2 (6 bases). The CDR3 is 10 residues long. Trimming took off 8 bases at V and 6 bases at J, with 8 bases between the two ends. Per germline, CDR1 WNHNN and CDR2 SYGVQD (reference sequence). The CDR3 DNA is TGCGCCAGCGGGACTTCCGAGCAGTACTTC. Protein sequence: CASGTSEQYF.